Listed below are T cell receptor beta chains from one sample, sequenced in a study of blood T cells in healthy people across ages. TCRdb recomputed calls from the 5' RACE reads with MiXCR, one row per CDR3 protein. Of roughly 1,300,000 distinct CDR3 sequences listed, almost 60% are singletons. The sample was blood. The receptors shown here come from a young man in good health. CDR3s include the opening cysteine and the closing phenylalanine or tryptophan. The D gene is left open where the match is weak. Some rows mark clone size as missing; the rest say once, few, many or name a class of expanded clone.

CDR3 length | J gene | D gene | V gene | clone size | CDR3 protein | CDR3 DNA
13 | TRBJ2-3 | - | TRBV10-3 | - | CAIRHTETDTQYF | TGTGCCATCAGACACACGGAAACAGATACGCAGTATTTT
16 | TRBJ1-1 | - | TRBV13 | - | CASSSTNMITGTEAFF | TGTGCCAGCAGCTCCACCAATATGATAACGGGCACTGAAGCTTTCTTT
16 | TRBJ2-5 | TRBD1 | TRBV5-5 | - | CASSSIGGTGEETQYF | TGTGCCAGCAGCTCAATCGGCGGGACAGGCGAAGAGACCCAGTACTTC
16 | TRBJ2-7 | - | TRBV7-2 | - | CASSASPGRSSYEQYF | TGTGCCAGCAGCGCCTCTCCGGGACGGAGCTCCTACGAGCAGTACTTC
15 | TRBJ1-2 | - | TRBV20-1 | once | CSARRLFRGSYGYTF | TGCAGTGCTAGACGACTCTTTAGGGGCAGCTATGGCTACACCTTC
15 | TRBJ1-2 | - | TRBV6-2/TRBV6-3 | few | CASSYRDGRGYGYTF | TGTGCCAGCAGTTACCGCGACGGGAGGGGCTATGGCTACACCTTC
16 | TRBJ2-3 | TRBD2 | TRBV6-6 | - | CASSYGAGGYTDTQYF | TGTGCCAGCAGTTATGGGGCGGGGGGGTACACAGATACGCAGTATTTT
10 | TRBJ2-1 | - | TRBV20-1 | - | CSVGQREQFF | TGCAGTGTTGGGCAGCGTGAGCAGTTCTTC
14 | TRBJ1-4 | TRBD1 | TRBV2 | - | CASRVRTGSEKLFF | TGTGCCAGCAGGGTACGGACAGGGAGCGAAAAACTGTTTTTT
14 | TRBJ1-1 | - | TRBV25-1 | - | CASSEVQGNTEAFF | TGTGCCAGCAGTGAAGTACAGGGGAACACTGAAGCTTTCTTT
13 | TRBJ1-2 | - | TRBV5-5 | - | CASSIQGFNGYTF | TGTGCCAGCAGCATACAGGGTTTCAATGGCTACACCTTC
14 | TRBJ2-7 | TRBD2 | TRBV4-3 | few | CASSRTSDMYEQYF | TGCGCCAGCAGCCGGACTAGCGATATGTACGAGCAGTACTTC
12 | TRBJ2-1 | TRBD1 | TRBV29-1 | few | CSARTGDNEQFF | TGCAGCGCCAGGACAGGAGACAATGAGCAGTTCTTC
18 | TRBJ2-6 | TRBD1 | TRBV18 | - | CASSHRDRTSSGANVLTF | TGTGCCAGCTCACACCGGGACAGGACCAGCTCTGGGGCCAACGTCCTGACTTTC
16 | TRBJ2-5 | - | TRBV4-3 | - | CASSQDRAESGATRYF | TGCGCCAGCAGCCAAGACCGCGCGGAGTCCGGAGCGACCCGGTACTTC
13 | TRBJ2-1 | TRBD1 | TRBV29-1 | - | CSVALTGANEQFF | TGCAGCGTTGCACTGACAGGGGCTAATGAGCAGTTCTTC
15 | TRBJ2-3 | - | TRBV7-6 | - | CASSLEGAVSDTQYF | TGTGCCAGCAGCTTAGAGGGAGCAGTCTCGGATACGCAGTATTTT
14 | TRBJ2-1 | - | TRBV29-1 | few | CSVYTGPSSNEQFF | TGCAGCGTTTACACCGGTCCGAGCTCCAATGAGCAGTTCTTC
15 | TRBJ2-7 | - | TRBV20-1 | - | CSAPLRTSPSYEQYF | TGCAGTGCACCTCTACGGACCAGCCCCTCCTACGAGCAGTACTTC
13 | TRBJ2-2 | - | TRBV29-1 | - | CSAKNGLSGELFF | TGCAGCGCTAAAAATGGGCTCTCCGGGGAGCTGTTTTTT
14 | TRBJ2-7 | - | TRBV4-2 | - | CASSQGERYYEQYF | TGTGCCAGCAGCCAAGGGGAGAGGTACTACGAGCAGTACTTC
10 | TRBJ2-1 | - | TRBV29-1 | - | CSVEVTEQFF | TGCAGCGTTGAAGTAACTGAGCAGTTCTTC
12 | TRBJ2-7 | - | TRBV10-3 | - | CAIQGMSYEQYF | TGTGCCATCCAGGGCATGAGCTACGAGCAGTACTTC